This is a list of T cell receptor beta chains from one sample in a study of spatial heterogeneity in lung cancer. One entry per CDR3 protein, called by TCRdb with MiXCR from the 5' RACE reads. The table records 65,000 to 85,000 distinct CDR3 sequences, approximately 20% of them present only once. Source: PBMCs, taken at surgery. The receptors derive from a male donor with early-stage non-small cell lung cancer. Both conserved end residues are part of each CDR3. The D gene is left open where the match is weak. For some rows the clone size is stated as once, few or many, or as a class when expanded; others skip it.

.,TRBD2,15,TRBV6-5,TRBJ2-7,CASSAVTSGRNEQYF,TGTGCCAGCAGTGCCGTGACTAGCGGGAGGAACGAGCAGTACTTC
.,TRBD1,16,TRBV28,TRBJ1-6,CASSLDRGGGSSPLHF,TGTGCCAGCAGTTTGGACCGTGGAGGGGGCAGTTCACCCCTCCACTTT
.,.,16,TRBV28,TRBJ2-1,CATLRGGNPSYNEQFF,TGTGCCACCCTTAGGGGGGGGAACCCCTCCTACAATGAGCAGTTCTTC
few,.,15,TRBV6-5,TRBJ1-4,CASSYRTSANEKLFF,TGTGCCAGCAGTTACAGGACAAGCGCTAATGAAAAACTGTTTTTT
.,TRBD1,13,TRBV6-6,TRBJ1-2,CASSKGAAYGYTF,TGTGCCAGCAGTAAGGGGGCGGCCTATGGCTACACCTTC
.,TRBD2,15,TRBV6-2/TRBV6-3,TRBJ2-1,CASSYAGGPWDEQFF,TGTGCCAGCAGTTACGCGGGGGGCCCCTGGGATGAGCAGTTCTTC
.,.,15,TRBV7-2,TRBJ1-5,CASSPTSGGNQPQHF,TGTGCCAGCAGCCCCACGTCTGGGGGGAATCAGCCCCAGCATTTT
.,.,14,TRBV12-3/TRBV12-4,TRBJ2-2,CASIPAGSTGELFF,TGTGCCAGCATCCCAGCGGGTTCCACCGGGGAGCTGTTTTTT
few,.,13,TRBV7-9,TRBJ1-1,CASSSQGTLEAFF,TGTGCCAGCAGCTCTCAGGGGACGCTTGAAGCTTTCTTT
few,.,15,TRBV14,TRBJ1-5,CASSQGGGRDQPQHF,TGTGCCAGCAGCCAAGGAGGAGGGAGAGATCAGCCCCAGCATTTT
.,.,15,TRBV6-2/TRBV6-3,TRBJ2-2,CASSLRDLPTGELFF,TGTGCCAGCAGTCTACGGGACTTACCCACCGGGGAGCTGTTTTTT
.,.,14,TRBV25-1,TRBJ2-5,CASSDPGNQETQYF,TGTGCCAGCAGTGATCCCGGGAACCAAGAGACCCAGTACTTC
.,.,15,TRBV5-1,TRBJ1-6,CASSIQEPKNSPLHF,TGCGCCAGCAGCATACAGGAGCCTAAAAATTCACCCCTCCACTTT
.,.,14,TRBV20-1,TRBJ2-1,CSARDLRNHNEQFF,TGCAGTGCTAGAGATCTGCGAAACCACAATGAGCAGTTCTTC
.,.,17,TRBV9,TRBJ2-4,CASSLGDPGRVGNIQYF,TGTGCCAGCAGCCTGGGTGACCCCGGAAGGGTTGGCAACATTCAGTACTTC
.,.,15,TRBV7-9,TRBJ2-7,CASSLTDSPGLGQYF,TGTGCCAGCAGCTTAACGGACAGCCCCGGTCTAGGGCAGTACTTC
few,.,13,TRBV12-3/TRBV12-4,TRBJ1-5,CASSLAARQPQHF,TGTGCCAGCAGTTTAGCGGCTAGGCAGCCCCAGCATTTT
.,.,15,TRBV6-5,TRBJ1-1,CASSLTAGVNTEAFF,TGTGCCAGCAGTCTCACCGCGGGGGTGAACACTGAAGCTTTCTTT
.,TRBD1,14,TRBV5-5,TRBJ1-5,CASSLAGGNQPQHF,TGTGCCAGCAGCTTGGCAGGGGGGAATCAGCCCCAGCATTTT
.,TRBD2,16,TRBV12-3/TRBV12-4,TRBJ2-5,CASRLRTSGRGETQYF,TGTGCCAGCAGACTCCGGACTAGCGGGAGGGGGGAGACCCAGTACTTC
many,.,16,TRBV28,TRBJ2-7,CASSLPREGDPYEQYF,TGTGCCAGCAGTTTACCCCGAGAGGGGGACCCCTACGAGCAGTACTTC
.,.,17,TRBV4-3,TRBJ2-4,CASSQGPGGPGKNIQYF,TGCGCCAGCAGCCAAGGGCCGGGGGGCCCCGGCAAAAACATTCAGTACTTC
few,.,14,TRBV5-5,TRBJ2-7,CASSLASGNHEQYF,TGTGCCAGCAGCTTGGCCTCAGGGAACCACGAGCAGTACTTC
few,TRBD1,16,TRBV19,TRBJ2-2,CASSTKGQGWTGELFF,TGTGCCAGTAGTACGAAAGGACAGGGGTGGACCGGGGAGCTGTTTTTT
.,.,18,TRBV7-2,TRBJ2-6,CASSLVAHRSSGANVLTF,TGTGCCAGCAGCTTAGTGGCGCACCGAAGCTCTGGGGCCAACGTCCTGACTTTC
.,TRBD2,14,TRBV5-4,TRBJ2-5,CASSSPSGEETQYF,TGTGCCAGCAGCTCACCTAGCGGGGAAGAGACCCAGTACTTC
few,TRBD2,16,TRBV13,TRBJ2-7,CASSQGRLAALSEQYF,TGTGCCAGCAGCCAAGGTAGACTAGCTGCGCTGAGCGAGCAGTACTTC
few,TRBD1,18,TRBV10-3,TRBJ2-3,CAISDPLSDRASTDTQYF,TGTGCCATCAGCGACCCTCTATCTGACAGGGCTAGCACAGATACGCAGTATTTT
.,TRBD1,16,TRBV5-1,TRBJ1-3,CASGRGQGISGNTIYF,TGCGCCAGCGGCAGAGGACAGGGGATCTCTGGAAACACCATATATTTT
.,.,13,TRBV3-1,TRBJ1-1,CASSQIMNTEAFF,TGTGCCAGCAGCCAGATCATGAACACTGAAGCTTTCTTT
many,.,15,TRBV20-1,TRBJ2-3,CSAAPVPGVGDTQYF,TGCAGTGCTGCCCCAGTCCCCGGTGTAGGTGATACGCAGTATTTT
few,.,17,TRBV4-2,TRBJ2-1,CASSQDTRGGGLNEQFF,TGTGCCAGCAGCCAAGATACGCGGGGAGGGGGCTTGAATGAGCAGTTCTTC
.,.,16,TRBV5-1,TRBJ1-1,CASSPKPAEPSKEAFF,TGCGCCAGCAGCCCAAAGCCGGCGGAGCCTTCTAAAGAAGCTTTCTTT
.,.,14,TRBV29-1,TRBJ2-6,CSVRSGAGANVLTF,TGCAGCGTTAGGTCCGGGGCCGGGGCCAACGTCCTGACTTTC
few,.,15,TRBV7-2,TRBJ2-1,CASSLVGPPYNEQFF,TGTGCCAGCAGCTTAGTAGGGCCCCCTTACAATGAGCAGTTCTTC
few,.,14,TRBV5-6,TRBJ2-7,CASSLVASAYEQYF,TGTGCCAGCAGCTTGGTTGCCAGCGCCTACGAGCAGTACTTC
few,.,11,TRBV27,TRBJ2-7,CASSLWSEQYF,TGTGCCAGCAGTTTATGGTCCGAGCAGTACTTC
few,.,13,TRBV25-1,TRBJ1-1,CASSLTGVTEAFF,TGTGCCAGCAGCCTGACAGGCGTCACTGAAGCTTTCTTT
few,TRBD2,18,TRBV20-1,TRBJ2-1,CSARVPSGGPPRRNEQFF,TGCAGTGCTAGAGTTCCTAGCGGGGGCCCGCCCCGCAGGAATGAGCAGTTCTTC
many,TRBD2,18,TRBV28,TRBJ2-4,CASSDILAGGPLKNIQYF,TGTGCCAGCAGTGACATTCTAGCGGGAGGGCCCCTTAAAAACATTCAGTACTTC
many,TRBD1,15,TRBV18,TRBJ2-1,CASSPPGQGANEQFF,TGTGCCAGCTCACCACCGGGACAGGGGGCGAATGAGCAGTTCTTC
.,TRBD2,12,TRBV29-1,TRBJ2-1,CSVDRGRDEQFF,TGCAGCGTTGACAGAGGGAGGGATGAGCAGTTCTTC
few,.,15,TRBV12-3/TRBV12-4,TRBJ2-3,CASSFSPKGADTQYF,TGTGCCAGCAGTTTTTCCCCCAAAGGAGCAGATACGCAGTATTTT
.,.,12,TRBV5-1,TRBJ2-7,CASSVQGYEQYF,TGCGCCAGCAGCGTACAGGGCTACGAGCAGTACTTC
few,TRBD1,15,TRBV6-2/TRBV6-3,TRBJ2-5,CASSWTGSGWETQYF,TGTGCCAGCAGTTGGACAGGCTCTGGATGGGAGACCCAGTACTTC
many,TRBD1,13,TRBV5-1,TRBJ1-2,CASSLETGTGYTF,TGCGCCAGCAGCTTGGAGACAGGGACTGGCTACACCTTC
.,TRBD2,15,TRBV5-1,TRBJ2-3,CASWRAGGATDTQYF,TGCGCCAGCTGGAGAGCGGGGGGCGCGACAGATACGCAGTATTTT
few,.,12,TRBV29-1,TRBJ2-3,CSVEGSTDTQYF,TGCAGCGTTGAAGGGAGCACAGATACGCAGTATTTT
many,.,15,TRBV6-5,TRBJ2-7,CASSYSSGGPYEQYF,TGTGCCAGCAGTTACTCTAGCGGAGGACCCTACGAGCAGTACTTC
.,.,13,TRBV29-1,TRBJ2-3,CSVAPSITDTQYF,TGCAGCGTTGCTCCTAGCATCACAGATACGCAGTATTTT
many,.,14,TRBV7-8,TRBJ2-1,CASSPRRNYNEQFF,TGTGCCAGCAGCCCACGGAGGAACTACAATGAGCAGTTCTTC
many,TRBD2,15,TRBV7-6,TRBJ2-3,CASSGSGGRPDTQYF,TGTGCCAGCAGCGGTTCGGGGGGGCGTCCAGATACGCAGTATTTT
.,.,12,TRBV20-1,TRBJ2-1,CSARESEYEQLF,TGCAGTGCTAGAGAATCTGAGTATGAGCAGCTCTTC
few,.,16,TRBV27,TRBJ2-6,CASSLSGASGANVLTF,TGTGCCAGCAGTTTATCGGGGGCTTCTGGGGCCAACGTCCTGACTTTC
.,TRBD2,14,TRBV12-3/TRBV12-4,TRBJ2-7,CASSLSGGATEQYF,TGTGCCAGCAGTTTAAGCGGGGGGGCCACCGAGCAGTACTTC
.,.,14,TRBV7-2,TRBJ1-4,CASSLSRTREKLFF,TGTGCCAGCAGCTTATCCAGGACGCGGGAAAAACTGTTTTTT
.,.,15,TRBV5-1,TRBJ1-4,CASSLTGRLSEKLFF,TGCGCCAGCAGCTTGACAGGGCGGCTATCTGAAAAACTGTTTTTT
.,TRBD2,15,TRBV4-3,TRBJ2-1,CASSAWRGGLNEQFF,TGCGCCAGCAGCGCATGGCGGGGGGGCCTCAATGAGCAGTTCTTC
few,.,15,TRBV5-1,TRBJ1-6,CASGNRETPNSPLHF,TGCGCCAGCGGGAACCGGGAGACCCCTAATTCACCCCTCCACTTT
.,.,13,TRBV24-1,TRBJ2-1,CATSDWGKGEQFF,TGTGCCACCAGTGATTGGGGCAAAGGGGAGCAGTTCTTC